The entry that follows covers one TCR beta chain sequence. The entry originates in a study of CD8 T cells in Susac syndrome. The CDR3 consists of 14 residues. Germline-derived CDR1 and CDR2 are SGHVS and FQNEAQ. Deletions cut 5 bases from V and 1 base from J, with 9 bases between. The authors negatively isolated CD8+ and CD4+ T cells and FACS-enriched TEMRA cells. Reverse transcription of roughly 0.5 to 1 ug RNA was carried out with random hexamers. Amplification of TCR beta CDR3 used immunoSEQ multiplex PCR across 54 Vbeta and 13 Jbeta. TCRdb independently ran MiXCR on the immunoSEQ multiplex PCR reads; one entry per CDR3 protein. Of approximately 150,000 distinct CDR3 sequences detected, around 80% appear once; the ten largest clones hold around 0.51%.

The sample consisted of CD8+ T cells from PBMCs. The receptor was isolated from a human donor with multiple sclerosis. The chain recombines TRBV7-8 with TRBJ1-5; D is possibly TRBD1 (6 bases). This CDR3 is CASSQQGSNQPQHF. The CDR3 bases are TGTGCCAGCAGCCAACAGGGAAGCAATCAGCCCCAGCATTTT.